One sample yielded the 5 T cell receptor beta chains listed below, sequenced in a study of breast tumors, draining lymph nodes, adjacent tissues. TCRdb reanalysed the multiplex PCR reads using MiXCR and keeps one entry per CDR3 protein. The sample contains 150,000 or so distinct CDR3 sequences, about 30% of which appear only once. Samples came from axillary lymph nodes draining the breast cancer. The sequencing sample was made of axillary lymph node tissue. These receptor sequences come from a female donor with breast cancer. Some clones in this sample may be carry-over from other donors' samples.

This clonotype was seen ten or more times. This chain joins TRBV11-2 and TRBJ1-4, with 9 bases lining up with TRBD1. In germline, CDR1 is SGHAT, CDR2 FQNNGV. Trimming cost V 1 base and J 10 bases; bases outside gene matches: 7. This CDR3 contains 15 residues. CDR3 in amino acids: CASSLAFTGGGKLFF. In nucleotides, the CDR3 is TGTGCCAGCAGCTTAGCCTTTACAGGGGGCGGAAAACTGTTTTTT.

This clonotype has a single count. A clone one base away is much larger, so this may be a read error. V is TRBV6-6 and J is TRBJ2-1, with D possibly being TRBD2 (6 bases). This CDR3 comprises 13 residues. Germline CDR1 MNHNY, CDR2 SVGAGI (reference sequence). V was cut by 5 bases and J by 9 bases, with 14 bases left in between. CDR3 DNA: TGTGCCAGCAGTGTAGCGGCTAGCTTTGAGCAGTTCTTC. Its translation: CASSVAASFEQFF.

The chain joins TRBV20-1 to TRBJ2-3; the match to TRBD1 covers 9 bases. The CDR3 runs to 13 residues. Germline lookup yields CDR1 DFQATT and CDR2 SNEGSKA (reference sequence). V lost 7 bases to trimming and J lost 3 bases; unmatched junction nucleotides: 5. CDR3 bases: TGCAGTGGGGACAGGGTAGGGACAGATACGCAGTATTTT. It encodes CSGDRVGTDTQYF.

This sequence joins TRBV20-1 and TRBJ2-7; TRBD2 is a possible D gene (6 bases). The CDR3 is made up of 19 amino acids. Trimming stripped 3 bases from V and 3 bases from J, with 30 bases between. CDR1 DFQATT and CDR2 SNEGSKA come from the germline V gene (reference sequence). The CDR3 nucleotides read TGCAGTGCTAGGGGTCGCCGCGGGGCGGCGGTGCGGTTTTACTACGAGCAGTACTTC. The encoded protein is CSARGRRGAAVRFYYEQYF.

In its sample, this clonotype was seen many times. The chain employs TRBV2 and TRBJ2-3; TRBD1 matches 8 bases. CDR3 length equals 15 residues. Trimming took 4 bases from V and 0 from J; bases not matched to a gene: 3. Per the germline V gene, CDR1 is SNHLY and CDR2 is FYNNEI. The CDR3: CASSVRTGSTDTQYF. CDR3 DNA sequence: TGTGCCAGCAGTGTTCGGACAGGGAGCACAGATACGCAGTATTTT.